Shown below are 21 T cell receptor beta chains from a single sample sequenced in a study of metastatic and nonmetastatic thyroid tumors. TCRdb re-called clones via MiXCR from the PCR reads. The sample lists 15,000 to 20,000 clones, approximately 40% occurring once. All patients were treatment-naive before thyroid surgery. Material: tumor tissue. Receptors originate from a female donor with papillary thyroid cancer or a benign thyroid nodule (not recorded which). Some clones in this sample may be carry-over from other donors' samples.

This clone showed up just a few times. Written as DNA, the CDR3 is TGTGCCAGCAGTCGGGCCTACGAGCAGTACTTC. As protein: CASSRAYEQYF. This chain connects TRBV12-3 or TRBV12-4 to TRBJ2-7; D not resolved. Between the trimmed V and J ends, which lost 5 bases and 2 bases, there was a span of 4 bases. The CDR3 extends over 11 amino acids.

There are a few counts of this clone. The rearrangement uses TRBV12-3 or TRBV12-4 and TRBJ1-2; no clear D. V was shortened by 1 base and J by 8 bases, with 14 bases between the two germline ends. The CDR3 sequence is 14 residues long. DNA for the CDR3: TGTGCCAGCAGTTTAGGAACCCAGTCAGAAGGCTACACCTTC. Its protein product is CASSLGTQSEGYTF.

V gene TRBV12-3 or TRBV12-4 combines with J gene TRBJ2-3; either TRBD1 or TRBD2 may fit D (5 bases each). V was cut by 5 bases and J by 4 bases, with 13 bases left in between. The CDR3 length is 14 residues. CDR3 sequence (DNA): TGTGCCAGCAGTCCCGGGGTGGGGGCAGATACGCAGTATTTT. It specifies CASSPGVGADTQYF.

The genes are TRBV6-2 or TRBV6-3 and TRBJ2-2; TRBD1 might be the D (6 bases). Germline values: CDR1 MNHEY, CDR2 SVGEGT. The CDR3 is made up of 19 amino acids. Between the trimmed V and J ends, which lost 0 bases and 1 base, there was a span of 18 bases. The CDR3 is CASSYSEPGRRGNTGELFF. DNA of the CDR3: TGTGCCAGCAGTTACTCCGAACCGGGTCGCAGGGGGAACACCGGGGAGCTGTTTTTT.

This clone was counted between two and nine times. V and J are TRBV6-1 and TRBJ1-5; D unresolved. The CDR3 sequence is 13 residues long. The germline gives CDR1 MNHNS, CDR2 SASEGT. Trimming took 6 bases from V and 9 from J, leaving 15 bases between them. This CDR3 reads CASSRLWLPPQHF. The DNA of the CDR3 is TGTGCCAGCAGCCGCCTTTGGCTTCCGCCCCAGCATTTT.

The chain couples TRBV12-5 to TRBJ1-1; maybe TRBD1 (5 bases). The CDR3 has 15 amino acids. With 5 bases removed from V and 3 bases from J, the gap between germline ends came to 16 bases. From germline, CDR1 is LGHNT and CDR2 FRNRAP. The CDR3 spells CASGLWDRRYTEAFF. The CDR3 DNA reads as TGTGCTAGTGGTCTCTGGGACCGACGGTACACTGAAGCTTTCTTT.

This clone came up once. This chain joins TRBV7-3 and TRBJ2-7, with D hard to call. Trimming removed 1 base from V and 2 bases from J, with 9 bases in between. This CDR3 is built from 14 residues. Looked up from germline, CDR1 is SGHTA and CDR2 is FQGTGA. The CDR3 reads CASSLNVGPYEQYF. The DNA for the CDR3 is TGTGCCAGCAGCTTAAATGTCGGACCCTACGAGCAGTACTTC. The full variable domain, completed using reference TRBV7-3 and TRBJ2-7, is GAGVSQTPSNKVTEKGKYVELRCDPISGHTALYWYRQSLGQGPEFLIYFQGTGAADDSGLPNDRFFAVRPEGSVSTLKIQRTERGDSAVYLCASSLNVGPYEQYFGPGTRLTVT.

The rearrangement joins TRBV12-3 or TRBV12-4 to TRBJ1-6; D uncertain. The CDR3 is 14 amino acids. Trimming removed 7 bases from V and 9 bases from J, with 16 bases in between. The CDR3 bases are TGTGCCAGCACCCCCTCCGGCACTATTTCACCCCTCCACTTT. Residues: CASTPSGTISPLHF.

CDR3: CASSFALGGSGYTF. The CDR3 bases are TGTGCCAGCAGCTTCGCATTAGGGGGCTCAGGCTACACCTTC. V is TRBV28 and J is TRBJ1-2; the match to TRBD1 covers 7 bases. The V and J ends lost 6 bases and 8 bases, in that order; junction bases with no gene match: 12. Germline CDR1 and CDR2: MDHEN and SYDVKM. This CDR3 contains 14 residues.

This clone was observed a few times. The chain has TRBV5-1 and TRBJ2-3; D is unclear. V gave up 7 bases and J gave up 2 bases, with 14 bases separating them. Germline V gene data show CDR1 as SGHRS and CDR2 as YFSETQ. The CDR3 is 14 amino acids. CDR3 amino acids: CASRRMENTDTQYF. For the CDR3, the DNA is TGCGCCAGCCGAAGAATGGAAAACACAGATACGCAGTATTTT.

CDR3 nucleotides: TGTGCCAGCAGGTCTACAGGGGGCTATGGCTACACCTTC. Its translation: CASRSTGGYGYTF. V and J are TRBV11-2 and TRBJ1-2; 8 positions match TRBD1. Trimming at V came to 6 bases and at J to 4 bases, leaving 4 bases not matched to a gene. CDR1 is SGHAT, CDR2 FQNNGV, per germline. The CDR3 has 13 residues.

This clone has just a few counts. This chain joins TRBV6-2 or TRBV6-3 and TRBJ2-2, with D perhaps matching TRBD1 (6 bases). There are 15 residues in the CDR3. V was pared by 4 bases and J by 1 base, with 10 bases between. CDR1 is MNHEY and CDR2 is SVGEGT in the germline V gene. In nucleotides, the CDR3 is TGTGCCAGCAGTTTGCAGGGGTTGAACACCGGGGAGCTGTTTTTT. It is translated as CASSLQGLNTGELFF.

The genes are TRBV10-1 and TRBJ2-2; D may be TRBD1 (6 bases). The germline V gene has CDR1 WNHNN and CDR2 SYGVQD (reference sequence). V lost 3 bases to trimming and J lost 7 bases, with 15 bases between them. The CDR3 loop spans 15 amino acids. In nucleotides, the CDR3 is TGCGCCAGCAGTGAAGGACAGTCTGGACGCGGGGAGCTGTTTTTT. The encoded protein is CASSEGQSGRGELFF.

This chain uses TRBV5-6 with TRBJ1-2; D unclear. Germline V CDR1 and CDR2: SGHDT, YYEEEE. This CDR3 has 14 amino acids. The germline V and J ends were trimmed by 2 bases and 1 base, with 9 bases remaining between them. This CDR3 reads CASSLEGINYGYTF. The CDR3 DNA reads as TGTGCCAGCAGCTTAGAAGGGATTAACTATGGCTACACCTTC.

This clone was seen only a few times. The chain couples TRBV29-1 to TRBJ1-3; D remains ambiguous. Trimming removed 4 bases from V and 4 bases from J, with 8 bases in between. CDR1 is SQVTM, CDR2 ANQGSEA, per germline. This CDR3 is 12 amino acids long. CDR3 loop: CSVVGLGNTIYF. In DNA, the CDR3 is TGCAGCGTTGTCGGACTCGGAAACACCATATATTTT.

The CDR3 loop is CASSLGQGTYEQYF. The CDR3 region has the DNA TGTGCCAGCAGCTTAGGACAGGGCACCTACGAGCAGTACTTC. The rearrangement joins TRBV11-2 to TRBJ2-7, with TRBD1 identical over 7 bases. CDR3 length: 14 residues. Germline V gene lookup returns CDR1 SGHAT and CDR2 FQNNGV. V lost 1 base and J lost 2; bases outside the gene matches: 2.

The CDR3 region is CATGGTGENIQYF. The DNA for the CDR3 is TGTGCCACCGGCGGGACAGGGGAAAACATTCAGTACTTC. The chain recombines TRBV15 with TRBJ2-4, with 10 bases matching TRBD1. Germline assignment: CDR1 LNHNV and CDR2 YYDKDF (reference sequence). The CDR3 runs 13 residues. V dropped 8 bases and J dropped 5; count of bases not matched to a gene: 3.

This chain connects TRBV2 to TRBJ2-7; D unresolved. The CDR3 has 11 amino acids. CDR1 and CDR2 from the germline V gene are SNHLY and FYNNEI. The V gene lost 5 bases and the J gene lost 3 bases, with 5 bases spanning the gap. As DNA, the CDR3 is TGTGCCAGCAGTCAATACTACGAGCAGTACTTC. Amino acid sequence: CASSQYYEQYF.

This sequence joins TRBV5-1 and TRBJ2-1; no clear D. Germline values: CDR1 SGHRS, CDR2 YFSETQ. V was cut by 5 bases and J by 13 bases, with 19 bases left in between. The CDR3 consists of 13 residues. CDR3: CASSSPGVPNQFF. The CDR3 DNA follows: TGCGCCAGCAGTTCCCCCGGCGTGCCAAATCAGTTCTTC.

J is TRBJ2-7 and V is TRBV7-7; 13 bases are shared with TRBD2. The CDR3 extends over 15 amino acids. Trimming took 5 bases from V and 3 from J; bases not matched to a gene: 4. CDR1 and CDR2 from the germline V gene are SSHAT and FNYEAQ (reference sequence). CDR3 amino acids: CASSPGLAGLYEQYF. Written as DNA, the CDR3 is TGTGCCAGCAGCCCGGGACTAGCGGGACTCTACGAGCAGTACTTC.

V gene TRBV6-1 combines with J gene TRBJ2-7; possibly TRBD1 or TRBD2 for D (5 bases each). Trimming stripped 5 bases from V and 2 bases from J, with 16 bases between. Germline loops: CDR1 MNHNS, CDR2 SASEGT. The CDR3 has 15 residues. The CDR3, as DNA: TGTGCCAGCAGTCCGACCGGGACGCAAACCTACGAGCAGTACTTC. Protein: CASSPTGTQTYEQYF.